This T cell receptor (beta chain) emerged from a study of spatial heterogeneity in lung cancer (dated by TCRdb to about 2019). For context, the study as a whole: Donors were under 95 patients with early-stage, untreated non-small cell lung cancer from the lung TRACERx cohort. Follow-up PBMC samples were sequenced whenever available, and the median time to follow-up was roughly 22 months after resection. More beta-chain than alpha-chain transcripts were consistently detected, likely reflecting higher beta-chain transcript abundance. In the raw uncorrected reads, each unique combination of TCR and UMI appeared more than ten times on average. The study quantitatively compared TCR alpha and beta repertoires across multiple tumor regions, matched nontumor lung and blood in non-small cell lung cancer. Nonsynonymous mutation counts, determined by whole-exome sequencing of tumor tissue, were related to features of the TCR repertoire. At surgery, 220 tumor regions, fewer than 85 matched nontumor lung samples and more than 55 PBMC samples were TCR-sequenced for both alpha and beta chains. Overall study outcomes, separate from this receptor: Only approximately 15 patients were included in the comparisons of baseline and follow-up blood repertoires. Confirming at a functional level the hypothesis that regional TCRs recognize regional mutations was considered to require additional single-cell paired TCR alpha and beta sequencing. Ubiquitous expanded tumor TCRs were found in blood more often at tumor resection than at routine follow-up.

As concerns this clonotype: There is no known antigen for this receptor. No base quality values were provided; no much bigger clone lies one nucleotide off.

Based on the germline V gene, the CDR1 and CDR2 sequences are SGHNT and YENEEA. V loses 3 bases, J loses 2 bases, and the germline ends lie 7 bases apart. From the cysteine through the phenylalanine, the CDR3 covers 14 amino acids. The entry retains the CDR3 DNA only, 42 bases that are in frame from base 1. In light of the paper, this sample's time point label describes: blood at routine non-recurrence follow-up after resection. Without any cell sorting, TCR sequencing was performed on whole RNA extracted either from tumor and nontumor lung tissue or from cryopreserved PBMC samples. Only patients with enough RNA available from two or more tumor regions were chosen for TCR sequencing. Libraries were constructed by 5' RACE. The sequencer was a NextSeq 500. To allow correction of PCR and sequencing errors, the TCR library protocol tagged every TCR cDNA molecule with a unique molecular identifier. The paper's processing steps were these. TCR identification, UMI-based error correction and CDR3 extraction were all carried out with Decombinator tools. TCRs above a frequency of 2 per 1,000, corresponding to the top 1% of the tumor frequency distribution, were defined as expanded. Renyi diversity was computed with the R vegan package after each repertoire had been subsampled 100 times to 5,000 TCRs. To build CDR3 similarity networks, amino acid triplet string-kernel similarity was used, and CDR3s were connected when their pairwise similarity was above 0.82. The public sequencing data were trimmed at Q25 with fastp and processed into clonotypes with MiXCR by TCRdb, which kept only in-frame beta chains. Identical CDR3 protein sequences are pooled into one entry, listed with their most common genes and DNA. The V and J calls here are based on TCRdb, not the publication. This sample comprises under 150,000 distinct CDR3 sequences, approximately 10% of them detected only once. The ten biggest clones cover approximately 24% of the sample.

The chain is encoded by TRBV11-3 joined to TRBJ2-2; the D gene assignment is ambiguous. Source: PBMCs, taken at follow-up. The sequence was collected from a female donor with early-stage non-small cell lung cancer. The CDR3 reads as follows: CASSFGLNTGELFF. In nucleotides, the sequence is TGTGCCAGCAGCTTTGGGCTAAACACCGGGGAGCTGTTTTTT. With the portions outside the CDR3 filled from the reference TRBV11-3 and TRBJ2-2 genes, the complete variable region becomes EAGVVQSPRYKIIEKKQPVAFWCNPISGHNTLYWYLQNLGQGPELLIRYENEEAVDDSQLPKDRFSAERLKGVDSTLKIQPAELGDSAVYLCASSFGLNTGELFFGEGSRLTVL.